The 14 T cell receptor beta chains below all came from one sample that was sequenced in a study of graft-versus-host responses after intestinal transplantation (dated by TCRdb to the early 2020s). The library was built by means of the immunoSEQ multiplex PCR assay. TCRdb provides this immuneACCESS table in a form limited to in-frame rearrangements. Some clones are lacking; in checked studies, under half of them reflect an unresolved V gene, and why the rest are absent is not known. This sample is represented by tens of thousands of clones; under 95% of them were singletons. 6% of the sample is taken by the ten largest. Which antigens these TCRs recognize remains unknown. The sample's time point label, decoded: cells obtained before transplantation from donor or recipient. The sequencing used unstimulated CD8+ T cells sorted from spleen or lymph node cells, collected before intestinal transplant. Receptors were obtained from a human donor who received an intestinal transplant.

The chain is built from TRBV6-1 and TRBJ2-5, with 7 bases that match TRBD1. V lost 4 bases to trimming and J lost 0 bases; unmatched junction nucleotides: 11. The CDR3 is made up of 17 amino acids. Germline CDR1 is MNHNS and CDR2 is SASEGT. The CDR3 DNA reads as TGTGCCAGCAGTGCAAATCCCGGGACAGTGTACCAAGAGACCCAGTACTTC. Translating it yields CASSANPGTVYQETQYF.

The rearrangement joins TRBV18 to TRBJ2-7; perhaps TRBD2 as D (6 bases). The CDR3 extends over 15 amino acids. Per germline, CDR1 KGHSH and CDR2 LQKENI. V lost 2 bases and J lost 4, with 15 bases in between. The CDR3 loop reads CASSPNFPGRYEQYF. The CDR3 DNA reads as TGTGCCAGCTCACCAAACTTCCCGGGGAGGTACGAGCAGTACTTC.

V usage is TRBV7-6 and J usage is TRBJ2-1, with 8 bases fitting TRBD2. V lost 5 bases, J lost 7 bases, and 19 bases stayed unmatched. CDR3 length equals 18 residues. The V gene's germline CDR1 is SGHVS and CDR2 FNYEAQ. The CDR3 coding sequence is TGTGCCAGCAGCGTCACTAGCGGCCGCTTTGGCGGGAGGAATGAGCAGTTCTTC. This sequence encodes CASSVTSGRFGGRNEQFF.

The chain combines TRBV2 with TRBJ2-3; tentatively, D is TRBD2 (5 bases). The CDR3 has 15 residues. V lost 4 bases to trimming and J lost 0 bases, with 11 bases between them. Germline V lookup: CDR1 SNHLY, CDR2 FYNNEI. CDR3 sequence reads: CASSAGLDSTDTQYF. For the CDR3, the DNA is TGTGCCAGCAGTGCCGGACTCGACAGCACAGATACGCAGTATTTT.

This clone was detected only once. The chain combines TRBV20-1 with TRBJ2-2, with a tentative D call TRBD1 (5 bases). From germline, CDR1 is DFQATT and CDR2 SNEGSKA (reference sequence). The CDR3 has 11 residues. Trimming removed 0 bases at V and 13 bases at J, with 9 bases between. CDR3 residues: CSARDRQGLFF. The CDR3, as DNA: TGCAGTGCTAGAGACCGCCAGGGGCTGTTTTTT.

The chain links TRBV5-5 to TRBJ1-6, with a weak D call TRBD1 (5 bases). The germline V and J ends were trimmed by 4 bases and 5 bases, with 19 bases remaining between them. Germline V gene lookup returns CDR1 SGHKS and CDR2 YYEKEE (reference sequence). This CDR3 spans 17 amino acids. The CDR3 reads CASSTHSRGNNNSPLHF. DNA of the CDR3: TGTGCCAGCAGCACCCACTCCCGGGGGAATAATAATTCACCCCTCCACTTT.

V and J are TRBV4-1 and TRBJ2-5; 8 positions agree with TRBD2. V lost 1 base, J lost 3 bases, and 10 bases stayed unmatched. CDR1 is MGHRA, CDR2 YSYEKL, per germline. CDR3 length: 17 residues. The CDR3 reads CASSQVPPGGLEETQYF. CDR3 nucleotides: TGCGCCAGCAGCCAAGTCCCCCCGGGGGGGCTAGAAGAGACCCAGTACTTC.

The chain employs TRBV11-2 and TRBJ1-2; 10 bases are a match to TRBD1. Germline V gene lookup returns CDR1 SGHAT and CDR2 FQNNGV. CDR3 length: 13 residues. After removal of 3 bases from V and 8 bases from J, the junction contained 3 bases not matched to a gene. The CDR3 sequence: CASSFGTGDGYTF. The CDR3 DNA reads as TGTGCCAGCAGCTTCGGGACAGGGGACGGCTACACCTTC.

The chain uses TRBV4-2 and TRBJ2-2; the D gene is possibly TRBD2 (5 bases). V was pared by 2 bases and J by 6 bases, with 16 bases between. This CDR3 has 16 residues. The germline CDR1 and CDR2 sequences are LGHNA and YNFKEQ. The DNA for the CDR3 is TGTGCCAGCAGCCAAAGTGGCGGACTTGGGGCCGGGGAGCTGTTTTTT. This translates into CASSQSGGLGAGELFF.

This clone was detected only once. The V call is TRBV29-1, the J call TRBJ1-4, with D possibly TRBD1 on 6 matching bases. This CDR3 spans 15 amino acids. The germline gives CDR1 SQVTM, CDR2 ANQGSEA. The germline V and J ends were trimmed by 6 bases and 8 bases, with 22 bases remaining between them. The CDR3 bases are TGCAGCGTCCCCAAGGTGGGCCAGGGGAGAGAAAAACTGTTTTTT. Its protein product is CSVPKVGQGREKLFF. Full variable domain (remainder filled in from reference TRBV29-1 and TRBJ1-4): SAVISQKPSRDICQRGTSLTIQCQVDSQVTMMFWYRQQPGQSLTLIATANQGSEATYESGFVIDKFPISRPNLTFSTLTVSNMSPEDSSIYLCSVPKVGQGREKLFFGSGTQLSVL.

Comments on this clone: At one end the junction does not follow the germline gene, possibly because of a read error. This rearrangement joins TRBV5-4 to TRBJ1-2; TRBD1 agrees at 8 bases. CDR1 is SGHNT and CDR2 is YYREEE in the germline V gene (reference sequence). This CDR3 contains 17 residues. The CDR3 protein is CASNLWGGRGRLYGYTF. The DNA of the CDR3 is TGTGCCAGCAACTTGTGGGGTGGCAGGGGGCGCCTCTATGGCTACACCTTC.

The chain uses TRBV7-3 and TRBJ2-1; D is possibly TRBD1 or TRBD2 (5 bases each). Germline V gene lookup returns CDR1 SGHTA and CDR2 FQGTGA. Trimming removed 1 base from V and 7 bases from J, with 8 bases in between. The length of the CDR3 is 13 residues. For the CDR3, the DNA is TGTGCCAGCAGCTTAATTGGGGGTAATGAGCAGTTCTTC. Protein: CASSLIGGNEQFF.

The chain combines TRBV4-1 with TRBJ2-7; D remains ambiguous. Trimming shortened V by 4 bases and J by 0 bases, and 19 bases separated the two germline ends. This CDR3 has 17 amino acids. Germline V gene lookup returns CDR1 MGHRA and CDR2 YSYEKL. The DNA of the CDR3 is TGCGCCAGCAGCCCACCGCCATACGGCTGGATCTCCTACGAGCAGTACTTC. Encoded protein: CASSPPPYGWISYEQYF.

Notes on this clone: A single base separates this from a much larger clone, so it may be a read error. This chain links TRBV5-4 with TRBJ1-1, with D perhaps TRBD1 (6 bases). This CDR3 comprises 11 residues. CDR1 SGHNT and CDR2 YYREEE come from the germline V gene (reference sequence). V was pared by 2 bases and J by 8 bases, with 7 bases between. CDR3 nucleotides: TGTGCCAGCAGCTTTGGGACAGAAGCTTTCTTT. It specifies CASSFGTEAFF.